This TCR beta chain comes out of a study of cytomegalovirus exposure and HLA in healthy donors. Study details: About 79% of around 390 genotyped donors fell in the Caucasian-associated ancestry cluster.

The PCR was carried out with 60 Vbeta primers and 13 Jbeta primers. Profiling relied on immunoSEQ multiplex PCR, and the TCRdb table lists in-frame clones only, not all of them. The table includes 150,000 to 200,000 clones, approximately 80% detected once. This CDR3 spans 17 amino acids. Germline V gene sequence: CDR1 KGHSH, CDR2 LQKENI. Trimming left V 3 bases short and J 2 bases short, with 17 bases between. Worth noting for this clone: What it binds is unknown.

General study points: Earlier analysis looked at TCR beta V segments, and most were productive about 87% or about 30% of the time. In a later analysis, most CMV-associated TCR beta chains appeared HLA-restricted.

This TCR came from a woman younger than 35 in good health and CMV-seropositive. This sequence joins TRBV18 and TRBJ2-4; the D is unclear. The sequenced sample consisted of PBMCs. This CDR3 reads CASSPRPLSATKNIQYF. In DNA, the CDR3 is TGTGCCAGCTCACCTCGGCCTTTGTCAGCGACCAAAAACATTCAGTACTTC. Variable domain in full (rest from reference TRBV18 and TRBJ2-4): NAGVMQNPRHLVRRRGQEARLRCSPMKGHSHVYWYRQLPEEGLKFMVYLQKENIIDESGMPKERFSAEFPKEGPSILRIQQVVRGDSAAYFCASSPRPLSATKNIQYFGAGTRLSVL.